Detailed here is one TCR beta chain. Its antigen remains unidentified. No base quality information exists; no much larger clone differs at one position. Donors formed part of the validation cohort, which comprised over a hundred subjects and was distinct from the first cohort of fewer than 750 subjects. The sample is drawn from a study of cytomegalovirus exposure and HLA in healthy donors (dated by TCRdb to 2017 to 2019). About the investigation overall: A later analysis indicated that the roughly 120 validation repertoires were generated on the platform also employed for the 700 or so repertoires of the first cohort. The study was designed to test whether signatures of past pathogen exposure could be identified by cataloging public T cell receptors. Along with the roughly 610-subject first cohort, a separate validation cohort of over a hundred different subjects was used. To predict cytomegalovirus infection status, the study brought together high-throughput TCR immunosequencing, statistical association of individual TCRs with disease status, and machine learning. Study-wide conclusions, independent of this receptor: Subsequent analysis determined that TCRs grouped into clusters in the first cohort also showed a tendency toward co-occurrence across the 90 to 150 validation repertoires, and 94% of cluster scores exceeded 0. A later analysis lacked HLA typing for the validation cohort, so it scored co-occurrence in that cohort across all 120 repertoires. The authors suggested that the approach could potentially be generalized to other disease states and immunological phenotypes. In the study, approximately 160 TCR beta chains were listed as associated with cytomegalovirus. In both the original and validation cohorts, the classifier was reported to diagnose cytomegalovirus status with high specificity and sensitivity. In vitro tests confirmed that a few of the cytomegalovirus-associated TCR beta chains recognize cytomegalovirus antigens. Most TCR sequences were seen in very few donors, while some public TCRs were found in many individuals.

The library came from the immunoSEQ multiplex PCR assay. The authors' analysis ran thus. A statistical classification framework was developed to diagnose cytomegalovirus status using the catalog of TCR beta chain sequences. Drawn from immuneACCESS, this table holds only the in-frame rearrangements with V and J called that TCRdb kept. Clones are partly lost; checked studies trace under half to an unresolved V gene and leave the rest unexplained. V and J calls and clone size come straight from that table; D and trimming were deduced from the DNA. In this sample the table shows about 65,000 clones, over 85% of which occur a single time. Of the sample, 4.4% falls within the top ten clones. Sequences SGHRS (CDR1) and YFSETQ (CDR2) are obtained from the germline V gene. The CDR3 measures 16 amino acids from cysteine to phenylalanine. Of all the DNA, just the CDR3 is kept, 48 bases in frame from base 1. V trim: 4 bases; J trim: 5 bases; unmatched bases: 12.

The specimen sequenced was PBMCs. This sequence uses TRBV5-1 and TRBJ2-1, and 7 bases in between align with TRBD1. The receptor's source is a man between 18 and 35 years old in good health and CMV-seropositive. The DNA sequence is given as TGCGCCAGCAGCCCCGCTGGGGGACAGAGGGACAATGAGCAGTTCTTC. This gives the protein CASSPAGGQRDNEQFF.